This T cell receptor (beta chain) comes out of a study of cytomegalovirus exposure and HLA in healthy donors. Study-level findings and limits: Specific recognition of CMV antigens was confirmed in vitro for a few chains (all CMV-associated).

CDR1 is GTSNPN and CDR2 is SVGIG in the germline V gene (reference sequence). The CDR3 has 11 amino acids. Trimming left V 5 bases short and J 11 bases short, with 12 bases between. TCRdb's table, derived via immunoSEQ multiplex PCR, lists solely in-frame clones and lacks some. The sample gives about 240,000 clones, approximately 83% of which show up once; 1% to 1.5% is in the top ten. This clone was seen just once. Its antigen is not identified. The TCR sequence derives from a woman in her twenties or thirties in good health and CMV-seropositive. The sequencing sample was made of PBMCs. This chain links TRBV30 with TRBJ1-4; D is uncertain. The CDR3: CAWCPGNKLFF. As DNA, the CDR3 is TGTGCCTGGTGTCCGGGAAACAAACTGTTTTTT.